Following are 18 T cell receptor beta chains from one sample sequenced in a study of graft-versus-host responses after intestinal transplantation. TCRdb's copy holds only in-frame clones and misses some; the assay was immunoSEQ multiplex PCR. The table records about 9,600 clones, about 86% of them present only once. Processing was applied to graft tissue in order to liberate intraepithelial and lamina propria lymphocytes. Sequenced material: ileum tissue, taken around 700 days after intestinal transplantation. Source of these receptors: a human patient who received an intestinal transplant, so some T cells may come from the graft donor.

The chain combines TRBV7-7 with TRBJ2-2; D is unresolved. Per the germline V gene, CDR1 is SSHAT and CDR2 is FNYEAQ (reference sequence). The CDR3 contains 12 residues. The V end was cut by 1 base, the J end by 7 bases, with 4 bases between. CDR3 sequence reads: CASSLVGGELFF. DNA of the CDR3: TGTGCCAGCAGCTTAGTTGGCGGGGAGCTGTTTTTT. Supplemented by reference TRBV7-7 and TRBJ2-2, the full variable domain reads GAGVSQSPRYKVTKRGQDVTLRCDPISSHATLYWYQQALGQGPEFLTYFNYEAQPDKSGLPSDRFSAERPEGSISTLTIQRTEQRDSAMYRCASSLVGGELFFGEGSRLTVL.

The chain uses TRBV5-4 and TRBJ2-1, with TRBD2 as a possible D gene (5 bases). The V gene lost 4 bases and the J gene lost 0 bases, with 20 bases spanning the gap. The CDR3 is 18 residues long. Germline V gene sequence: CDR1 SGHNT, CDR2 YYREEE (reference sequence). The CDR3 coding sequence is TGTGCCAGCAGCCTAGTTCCTCAGCGGTCCCTCTCCTACAATGAGCAGTTCTTC. Residues: CASSLVPQRSLSYNEQFF.

This rearrangement joins TRBV7-6 to TRBJ2-1, with D possibly matching TRBD1 (6 bases). The CDR3 has 13 residues. V dropped 2 bases and J dropped 13 bases, with 15 bases sitting between them. Looked up from germline, CDR1 is SGHVS and CDR2 is FNYEAQ. This CDR3 is CASSLTGLGGQFF. The CDR3 DNA is TGTGCCAGCAGCTTAACGGGCTTAGGGGGTCAGTTCTTC.

This sequence joins TRBV6-1 and TRBJ1-2; D is perhaps TRBD1 (5 bases). V shed 4 bases and J shed 3 bases, with 15 bases lying between them. The germline gives CDR1 MNHNS, CDR2 SASEGT. This CDR3 region has 15 residues. This chain's CDR3 is CASSGWRGFYYGYTF. The CDR3 nucleotides read TGTGCCAGCAGTGGGTGGCGGGGCTTCTACTATGGCTACACCTTC.

The chain employs TRBV10-3 and TRBJ1-1; perhaps TRBD1 as D (6 bases). Trimming left V 0 bases short and J 5 bases short, with 22 bases between. This CDR3 contains 18 residues. In germline, CDR1 is ENHRY, CDR2 SYGVKD. The DNA for the CDR3 is TGTGCCATCAGTGAGTCGGGAATAAACAGGGATCTAGGAACTGAAGCTTTCTTT. Translating it yields CAISESGINRDLGTEAFF.

This clone occurred once. The rearrangement uses TRBV5-1 and TRBJ2-1; D might be TRBD1 (6 bases). Germline V gene lookup returns CDR1 SGHRS and CDR2 YFSETQ. V lost 1 base and J 4 bases, leaving 9 bases between the germline ends. This CDR3 has 14 residues. CDR3: CASSLQQGYNEQFF. For the CDR3, the DNA is TGCGCCAGCAGCTTGCAACAGGGATACAATGAGCAGTTCTTC. Using reference TRBV5-1 and TRBJ2-1 for the parts outside the CDR3, the full variable domain is KAGVTQTPRYLIKTRGQQVTLSCSPISGHRSVSWYQQTPGQGLQFLFEYFSETQRNKGNFPGRFSGRQFSNSRSEMNVSTLELGDSALYLCASSLQQGYNEQFFGPGTRLTVL.

With regard to this clone: The germline gene is not matched at one end of the junction; a read error may be the cause. The V call is TRBV5-1, the J call TRBJ2-7; 15 positions agree with TRBD2. The germline CDR1 and CDR2 sequences are SGHRS and YFSETQ. The CDR3 has 14 residues. The CDR3 loop reads CASSEGLAGGSQGF. The CDR3 DNA follows: TGCGCCAGCAGCGAAGGACTAGCGGGAGGGTCTCAGGGCTTC.

In its sample, this clone was seen once. The V and J genes are TRBV6-5 and TRBJ2-3; D remains unclear. This CDR3 region has 13 residues. The V gene lost 6 bases and the J gene lost 6 bases, with 13 bases spanning the gap. The germline V gene encodes CDR1 MNHEY and CDR2 SVGAGI. The CDR3 protein is CASSLDPADTQYF. CDR3 DNA sequence: TGTGCCAGCAGCCTGGACCCCGCGGATACGCAGTATTTT.

DNA for the CDR3: TGCGCCAGCAGAGGCCCGGACAGGTGGAACCGGCAGACTTACAATGAGCAGTTCTTC. It yields the protein CASRGPDRWNRQTYNEQFF. The chain carries TRBV4-1 and TRBJ2-1; 7 nucleotides match TRBD1. V was clipped by 6 bases and J by 4 bases; unmatched bases: 21. The CDR3 has 19 residues. The germline gives CDR1 MGHRA, CDR2 YSYEKL.

J is TRBJ2-5 and V is TRBV5-1; D is perhaps TRBD2 (5 bases). Germline CDR1 is SGHRS and CDR2 is YFSETQ. This CDR3 spans 15 amino acids. V lost 4 bases to trimming and J lost 5 bases, with 18 bases between them. This CDR3 is CASSLEVDRGETQYF. The DNA of the CDR3 is TGCGCCAGCAGCCTGGAGGTGGACCGCGGGGAGACCCAGTACTTC.

The chain couples TRBV5-4 to TRBJ2-1, with 9 bases that match TRBD2. With V trimmed by 4 bases and J by 7 bases, 15 bases remained unmatched. CDR1 and CDR2 (germline): SGHNT, YYREEE (reference sequence). The CDR3 loop spans 17 amino acids. CDR3 sequence (DNA): TGTGCCAGCAGCCCCCCTCCTGGGAGCGGGAGGCGGAATGAGCAGTTCTTC. Translation gives CASSPPPGSGRRNEQFF.

The J gene is TRBJ2-7, the V gene TRBV10-2, with D possibly being TRBD1 (6 bases). This CDR3 contains 12 residues. Trimming cost V 5 bases and J 6 bases, with 11 bases left between them. The germline gives CDR1 WSHSY, CDR2 SAAADI. CDR3 residues: CASSRQVSEQYF. CDR3 bases: TGCGCCAGCAGTCGACAGGTGAGCGAGCAGTACTTC.

This clone was detected only a few times. This chain joins TRBV27 and TRBJ1-5; possible D gene TRBD1, 6 bases. The CDR3 loop spans 17 amino acids. CDR1 and CDR2 from the germline V gene are MNHEY and SMNVEV (reference sequence). Trimming stripped 2 bases from V and 4 bases from J, with 18 bases between. CDR3 nucleotides: TGTGCCAGCAGTTTAAGTGCCCTGGGGGCCCGTAATCAGCCCCAGCATTTT. This translates into CASSLSALGARNQPQHF.

V and J are TRBV6-1 and TRBJ2-7; 8 nucleotides align to TRBD2. The CDR3 consists of 15 residues. Germline trimming cut 7 bases from V and 4 bases from J; bases unmatched to any gene: 12. CDR1 and CDR2 from the germline V gene are MNHNS and SASEGT. CDR3 bases: TGTGCCAGCAAGCAGGGAGCGGGAGCTATATACGAGCAGTACTTC. This sequence encodes CASKQGAGAIYEQYF.

A few counts support this clone. The chain uses TRBV2 and TRBJ2-7, with TRBD1 identical over 12 bases. The CDR3 loop spans 12 amino acids. CDR1 is SNHLY and CDR2 is FYNNEI in the germline V gene. V shed 6 bases and J 8 bases; nucleotides not matched to a gene: 2. The CDR3 region has the DNA TGTGCCAGCAGCCGGGACAGGGGGCAGCAGTACTTC. As protein: CASSRDRGQQYF. Variable domain in full (rest from reference TRBV2 and TRBJ2-7): EPEVTQTPSHQVTQMGQEVILRCVPISNHLYFYWYRQILGQKVEFLVSFYNNEISEKSEIFDDQFSVERPDGSNFTLKIRSTKLEDSAMYFCASSRDRGQQYFGPGTRLTVT.

The chain employs TRBV7-3 and TRBJ2-2; TRBD1 matches at 9 bases. The germline CDR1 and CDR2 sequences are SGHTA and FQGTGA. V shed 1 base and J 7 bases; nucleotides not matched to a gene: 4. This CDR3 region has 15 residues. The CDR3 coding sequence is TGTGCCAGCAGCTTAAGGGGACAGGGCAGCGGGGAGCTGTTTTTT. Amino acid sequence: CASSLRGQGSGELFF.

The rearrangement uses TRBV27 and TRBJ2-5; 8 positions agree with TRBD2. V shed 7 bases, J shed 3 bases, and the junction held 16 bases outside the gene matches. Germline lookup yields CDR1 MNHEY and CDR2 SMNVEV (reference sequence). The CDR3 length is 17 residues. CDR3 DNA: TGTGCCAGCAAACAGACTAGCGAGCAGGGGCCCAAAGAGACCCAGTACTTC. Its protein is CASKQTSEQGPKETQYF.

This chain connects TRBV5-4 to TRBJ2-7; maybe TRBD1 (6 bases). This CDR3 is 14 amino acids long. Germline lookup yields CDR1 SGHNT and CDR2 YYREEE (reference sequence). Trimming left V 2 bases short and J 0 bases short, with 9 bases between. CDR3 sequence reads: CASSFRGTSYEQYF. The DNA for the CDR3 is TGTGCCAGCAGCTTTAGGGGGACCTCCTACGAGCAGTACTTC.